One sample yielded the 25 T cell receptor beta chains listed below, sequenced in a study of Graves' ophthalmopathy and Graves' hyperthyroidism. From RNA, the CDR3 regions of TCR beta chains were amplified and sequenced. First-round RT-PCR with HTBI primers preceded a second-round multiplex PCR. TCRdb re-called the multiplex PCR reads with MiXCR, one entry per CDR3 protein. Among about 400,000 distinct CDR3 sequences listed, more than 20% were seen once. The sequenced material came from peripheral blood. The source of these receptors is a woman in her late teens or twenties with stable Graves' hyperthyroidism.

The chain employs TRBV28 and TRBJ2-6; D remains unclear. Looked up from germline, CDR1 is MDHEN and CDR2 is SYDVKM. The V end was cut by 3 bases, the J end by 0 bases, with 6 bases between. The CDR3 consists of 15 residues. The CDR3 region has the DNA TGTGCCAGCAGTTTCCTGCGCTCTGGGGCCAACGTCCTGACTTTC. Translated, it gives CASSFLRSGANVLTF.

This clonotype occurred many times. CDR3 coding DNA: TGTGCCAGCAGTTACTCGATGGGGGACAGCTCCTACGAGCAGTACTTC. Its protein product is CASSYSMGDSSYEQYF. The J gene is TRBJ2-7, the V gene TRBV6-5; 7 bases agree with TRBD1. Germline trimming cut 0 bases from V and 0 bases from J; bases unmatched to any gene: 5. This CDR3 is built from 16 residues. Germline V lookup: CDR1 MNHEY, CDR2 SVGAGI.

This clonotype was recorded at least ten times. The V gene is TRBV6-5, the J gene TRBJ2-2; 13 positions match TRBD2. The trim removed 2 bases at V and 4 bases at J, leaving 1 base unmatched. The germline V gene encodes CDR1 MNHEY and CDR2 SVGAGI. The length of the CDR3 is 16 residues. The DNA of the CDR3 is TGTGCCAGCAGTTACCGGACTAGCGGGAGCACCGGGGAGCTGTTTTTT. Translating gives CASSYRTSGSTGELFF.

V is TRBV6-2 or TRBV6-3 and J is TRBJ1-6; D might be TRBD1 (6 bases). The CDR3 contains 15 residues. The V and J ends lost 3 bases and 8 bases respectively, with 14 bases between them. CDR1 and CDR2 from the germline V gene are MNHEY and SVGEGT. CDR3 residues: CASSYPWDTDSPLHF. DNA of the CDR3: TGTGCCAGCAGTTATCCGTGGGACACCGATTCACCCCTCCACTTT.

This clonotype was picked up many times. A read error may be the cause here, since a much bigger clone is one base away. CDR3 sequence: CASSLSRGDGTQYF. The CDR3, as DNA: TGTGCCAGCAGCTTATCCAGGGGAGATGGGACCCAGTACTTC. V is TRBV7-2 and J is TRBJ2-5, with D maybe TRBD1 (6 bases). Trimming left V 2 bases short and J 7 bases short, with 14 bases between. Germline CDR1 is SGHTA and CDR2 is FQGNSA. The CDR3 has 14 residues.

This clonotype was seen at least ten times. This chain joins TRBV20-1 and TRBJ2-7, with 10 positions matching TRBD2. V shed 5 bases, J shed 5 bases, and the junction held 15 bases outside the gene matches. Germline CDR1 and CDR2: DFQATT and SNEGSKA (reference sequence). There are 16 residues in the CDR3. CDR3 residues: CSAPRGGSSGRNEQYF. The DNA of the CDR3 is TGCAGTGCTCCTCGAGGGGGATCTAGCGGGAGAAACGAGCAGTACTTC.

The chain employs TRBV24-1 and TRBJ1-2, with a weak D call TRBD1 (6 bases). This CDR3 has 16 residues. From germline, CDR1 is KGHDR and CDR2 SFDVKD. V was shortened by 3 bases and J by 1 base, with 14 bases between the two germline ends. Here the CDR3 reads CATSDAGTSINYGYTF. DNA of the CDR3: TGTGCCACCAGTGATGCCGGGACATCGATTAACTATGGCTACACCTTC.

This clonotype was picked up many times. This sequence joins TRBV19 and TRBJ2-7; TRBD1 agrees at 7 bases. V lost 5 bases, J lost 0 bases, and 10 bases stayed unmatched. Per the germline V gene, CDR1 is LNHDA and CDR2 is SQIVND (reference sequence). CDR3 size: 16 residues. In DNA, the CDR3 is TGTGCCAGTAGTCACCACCGGGACAGAATCTCCTACGAGCAGTACTTC. Protein product: CASSHHRDRISYEQYF.

This clonotype has ten or more counts. The rearrangement uses TRBV3-1 and TRBJ1-1, with 7 bases fitting TRBD1. Germline V gene lookup returns CDR1 LGHDT and CDR2 YNNKEL (reference sequence). After removal of 3 bases from V and 8 bases from J, the junction contained 3 bases not matched to a gene. The CDR3 length is 12 residues. As DNA, the CDR3 is TGTGCCAGCAGCCACACGACAGGGGAAGCTTTCTTT. Its translation is CASSHTTGEAFF.

This clonotype was seen a handful of times. CDR3 sequence: CAISRDSSTDTQYF. CDR3 in DNA: TGTGCCATCAGCCGGGACAGTAGCACAGATACGCAGTATTTT. This sequence joins TRBV10-3 and TRBJ2-3; 7 bases match TRBD1. The CDR3 has 14 residues. V shed 6 bases and J 0 bases; nucleotides not matched to a gene: 3. The germline V gene encodes CDR1 ENHRY and CDR2 SYGVKD.

This clonotype was picked up many times. The chain couples TRBV20-1 to TRBJ2-6, with D perhaps TRBD1 or TRBD2 (5 bases each). The germline gives CDR1 DFQATT, CDR2 SNEGSKA (reference sequence). The CDR3 consists of 12 residues. The V and J ends lost 5 bases and 14 bases respectively, with 16 bases between them. The CDR3 coding sequence is TGCAGTGCTGGGACCCCTGGGGGTTTCCTGACTTTC. Translating it yields CSAGTPGGFLTF.

With regard to this clonotype: The germline gene is not matched at one end of the junction; a read error may be the cause. The genes are TRBV28 and TRBJ2-7, with TRBD2 identical over 14 bases. Germline CDR1 reads MDHEN; CDR2 reads SYDVKM. The CDR3 totals 16 residues. The CDR3 loop is CASSPLPGLAGDERYF. The DNA of the CDR3 is TGTGCCAGCAGTCCTCTCCCGGGACTAGCGGGGGACGAGCGGTACTTC.

In its sample, this clonotype was seen a few times. The chain has TRBV7-2 and TRBJ2-7; 9 bases are shared with TRBD2. V trimming: 7 bases; J trimming: 0 bases; junction bases outside the gene matches: 10. The CDR3 is 16 amino acids. Germline V gives CDR1 SGHTA, CDR2 FQGNSA. CDR3 nucleotide sequence: TGTGCCAGCACCGACCCCGAGACTAGCGGCTCCTACGAGCAGTACTTC. This translates into CASTDPETSGSYEQYF.

This clonotype showed up just once. This sequence joins TRBV7-3 and TRBJ1-5; tentative D call: TRBD1 (6 bases). The CDR3 loop spans 15 amino acids. Germline V gives CDR1 SGHTA, CDR2 FQGTGA. The V end was cut by 1 base, the J end by 6 bases, with 13 bases between. CDR3 nucleotides: TGTGCCAGCAGCTTAATCGGGGGGGCGGGTCAGCCCCAGCATTTT. Amino acids: CASSLIGGAGQPQHF.

This clonotype was seen ten or more times. This chain links TRBV4-1 with TRBJ1-5; D may be TRBD1 (5 bases). With 2 bases removed from V and 3 bases from J, the gap between germline ends came to 8 bases. The CDR3 sequence is 14 residues long. CDR1 and CDR2 (germline): MGHRA, YSYEKL. This CDR3 is CASSQWGYNQPQHF. Here the CDR3 DNA reads TGCGCCAGCAGCCAATGGGGGTACAATCAGCCCCAGCATTTT.

This clonotype has ten or more counts. The rearrangement joins TRBV6-2 or TRBV6-3 to TRBJ2-2; D is tentatively TRBD1 or TRBD2 (5 bases each). The CDR3 runs 16 residues. V lost 6 bases and J lost 3, with 17 bases in between. Germline-derived CDR1 and CDR2 are MNHEY and SVGEGT. The chain's CDR3 is CASSFAGTQDTGELFF. In DNA form, the CDR3 reads TGTGCCAGCAGCTTCGCCGGGACCCAGGACACCGGGGAGCTGTTTTTT.

This clonotype was recorded at least ten times. The rearrangement joins TRBV24-1 to TRBJ2-3; a possible D gene is TRBD2 (5 bases). The length of the CDR3 is 16 residues. Trimming removed 3 bases from V and 1 base from J, with 13 bases in between. The germline V gene has CDR1 KGHDR and CDR2 SFDVKD. The DNA for the CDR3 is TGTGCCACCAGTGATCCCCGGGGTAGGGGCACAGATACGCAGTATTTT. Translating gives CATSDPRGRGTDTQYF.

The chain couples TRBV4-3 to TRBJ1-5; no clear D gene. V lost 0 bases, J lost 5 bases, and 5 bases lay in between. CDR1 is LGHNA and CDR2 is YSLEER in the germline V gene. The CDR3 contains 13 residues. CDR3 in DNA: TGCGCCAGCAGCCAAGATATCGATCAGCCCCAGCATTTT. Its protein is CASSQDIDQPQHF.

At least ten counts were recorded for this clonotype. The chain is built from TRBV27 and TRBJ2-6, with D maybe TRBD1 (5 bases). The germline V and J ends were trimmed by 5 bases and 0 bases, with 11 bases remaining between them. Germline V lookup: CDR1 MNHEY, CDR2 SMNVEV (reference sequence). This CDR3 has 16 residues. The CDR3 DNA follows: TGTGCCAGCAGTGAGACCGGACACTCTGGGGCCAACGTCCTGACTTTC. Amino acid sequence: CASSETGHSGANVLTF.

Notes on this clonotype: This sequence may be a read error, since a much larger clone differs from it by one base. This is likely a read error, given that the CDR3 carries no conserved phenylalanine or tryptophan at its end. The chain joins TRBV5-1 to TRBJ2-7, with TRBD2 matching over 7 bases. V shed 4 bases, J shed 3 bases, and the junction held 4 bases outside the gene matches. The CDR3 contains 13 residues. CDR1 and CDR2 (germline): SGHRS, YFSETQ. The CDR3 region is CASSEVAGYEQYY. The CDR3 region has the DNA TGCGCCAGCAGCGAGGTAGCGGGCTACGAGCAGTACTAC.

This clonotype has ten or more counts. The chain links TRBV6-2 or TRBV6-3 to TRBJ1-2; D not resolved. V was clipped by 2 bases and J by 6 bases, with 10 bases between them. Looked up from germline, CDR1 is MNHEY and CDR2 is SVGEGT. There are 13 residues in the CDR3. The CDR3: CASSYPEAHGYTF. CDR3 DNA sequence: TGTGCCAGCAGTTACCCTGAAGCCCATGGCTACACCTTC.

In this sample, this clonotype turned up many times. The chain is built from TRBV6-2 or TRBV6-3 and TRBJ2-7, with 7 bases aligning to TRBD2. V dropped 6 bases and J dropped 6; count of bases not matched to a gene: 8. The CDR3 extends over 13 amino acids. The germline V gene has CDR1 MNHEY and CDR2 SVGEGT. DNA for the CDR3: TGTGCCAGCAGCCGGGCGGGAGTCGGCGAGCAGTACTTC. As protein: CASSRAGVGEQYF.

This clonotype was recorded many times. The V and J genes are TRBV5-1 and TRBJ2-7; D perhaps matches TRBD2 (7 bases). This CDR3 contains 15 residues. The V end was cut by 0 bases, the J end by 3 bases, with 13 bases between. The germline V gene encodes CDR1 SGHRS and CDR2 YFSETQ. The CDR3 here is CASSLDQRDIYEQYF. The CDR3 DNA reads TGCGCCAGCAGCTTGGACCAGCGGGACATCTACGAGCAGTACTTC.

The chain carries TRBV28 and TRBJ2-7, with TRBD1 matching 9 bases. The germline gives CDR1 MDHEN, CDR2 SYDVKM. Trimming removed 4 bases from V and 3 bases from J; junction bases left unmatched: 7. This CDR3 contains 15 residues. CDR3 protein: CASSWIRDRDYEQYF. DNA of the CDR3: TGTGCCAGCAGTTGGATACGGGACAGGGACTACGAGCAGTACTTC.

In its sample, this clonotype was seen many times. This sequence joins TRBV15 and TRBJ2-4; a possible D gene is TRBD1 (6 bases). V was shortened by 2 bases and J by 2 bases, with 16 bases between the two germline ends. The CDR3 is 17 amino acids. From germline, CDR1 is LNHNV and CDR2 YYDKDF (reference sequence). For the CDR3, the DNA is TGTGCCACCAGCAGATCGACCTTGCAGGGGCCCAAAAACATTCAGTACTTC. This codes for CATSRSTLQGPKNIQYF.